Listed below are T cell receptor beta chains from one sample, sequenced in a study of T cells in Graves' hyperthyroidism and ophthalmopathy. TCRdb independently ran MiXCR on the multiplex PCR reads; one entry per CDR3 protein. The sample holds about 530,000 distinct CDR3 sequences, roughly 15% seen once. Sequencing was done on a sample of blood. The receptors stem from a woman aged 18-29 years with Graves' ophthalmopathy. Each CDR3 is given with its conserved first and last residue.

j_call: TRBJ1-6
v_call: TRBV20-1
cdr3_aa: CSARDPQGGGDPRNSPLHF

j_call: TRBJ1-5
v_call: TRBV28
cdr3_aa: CASRTDSPNQPQHF

j_call: TRBJ2-5
v_call: TRBV12-3/TRBV12-4
cdr3_aa: CASSQARDETQYF

j_call: TRBJ2-3
v_call: TRBV7-9
cdr3_aa: CASSLRATSTDTQYF

j_call: TRBJ2-1
v_call: TRBV5-1
cdr3_aa: CASSRTPSGTSYNEQFF

j_call: TRBJ2-1
v_call: TRBV3-1
cdr3_aa: CASSQIGTGRDEQFF

j_call: TRBJ2-3
v_call: TRBV9
cdr3_aa: CASSPGLLVASDTQYF

j_call: TRBJ1-1
v_call: TRBV9
cdr3_aa: CASSPRGGPDTEAFF

j_call: TRBJ2-7
v_call: TRBV28
cdr3_aa: CASSLLGGETYEQYF

j_call: TRBJ2-2
v_call: TRBV11-2
cdr3_aa: CASSLVYAATPNTGELFF

j_call: TRBJ1-1
v_call: TRBV4-3
cdr3_aa: CASSAPGTKAFF

j_call: TRBJ2-7
v_call: TRBV19
cdr3_aa: CASSILLGVTTYEQYF

j_call: TRBJ2-5
v_call: TRBV7-8
cdr3_aa: CASSPRQGRETQYF

j_call: TRBJ1-2
v_call: TRBV13
cdr3_aa: CASSVGSGTVNYGYTF

j_call: TRBJ2-1
v_call: TRBV7-9
cdr3_aa: CASSPRLAGVIEQFF

j_call: TRBJ2-7
v_call: TRBV6-1
cdr3_aa: CASGSGRDEQYF

j_call: TRBJ2-7
v_call: TRBV12-3/TRBV12-4
cdr3_aa: CASSLSPGQRIPTYEQYF

j_call: TRBJ1-3
v_call: TRBV7-9
cdr3_aa: CASSSSQDSSRNTIYF

j_call: TRBJ1-5
v_call: TRBV4-1
cdr3_aa: CASSQDTGLNQPQHF

j_call: TRBJ1-1
v_call: TRBV19
cdr3_aa: CASSGSGGVTEAFF

j_call: TRBJ2-7
v_call: TRBV27
cdr3_aa: CASSLTAGAYEQYF

j_call: TRBJ1-4
v_call: TRBV28
cdr3_aa: CASRVNEKLFF

j_call: TRBJ2-1
v_call: TRBV6-2/TRBV6-3
cdr3_aa: CASSYGLAGRGYEQFF

j_call: TRBJ1-2
v_call: TRBV13
cdr3_aa: CASSPDGLRDGYTF

j_call: TRBJ2-5
v_call: TRBV5-1
cdr3_aa: CASSLSPGLAGETQYF

j_call: TRBJ1-5
v_call: TRBV28
cdr3_aa: CASSMGGGNQPQHF

j_call: TRBJ1-1
v_call: TRBV7-3
cdr3_aa: CASSLERGGRTEAFF

j_call: TRBJ2-5
v_call: TRBV2
cdr3_aa: CASSEARYQETQYF

j_call: TRBJ2-7
v_call: TRBV20-1
cdr3_aa: CSARFPRTGVFYEQYF

j_call: TRBJ2-1
v_call: TRBV4-1
cdr3_aa: CASVGMRNEQFF

j_call: TRBJ2-5
v_call: TRBV5-1
cdr3_aa: CASSPPGTRMGETQYF

j_call: TRBJ2-1
v_call: TRBV7-2
cdr3_aa: CASSRTGGARRTSGTNEQFF

j_call: TRBJ1-3
v_call: TRBV11-2
cdr3_aa: CASSLGGPSGNTIYF

j_call: TRBJ2-7
v_call: TRBV3-1
cdr3_aa: CASSRTGRRAYEQYF

j_call: TRBJ1-5
v_call: TRBV30
cdr3_aa: CAWSGGVSSNQPQHF

j_call: TRBJ2-7
v_call: TRBV9
cdr3_aa: CASSALGGDYEQYF

j_call: TRBJ2-1
v_call: TRBV11-2
cdr3_aa: CASSLFLGHIHYNEQFF

j_call: TRBJ1-1
v_call: TRBV4-2
cdr3_aa: CASSKERSTEAFF

j_call: TRBJ1-6
v_call: TRBV28
cdr3_aa: CASSFVAKSPLHF

j_call: TRBJ1-2
v_call: TRBV28
cdr3_aa: CASSSTGGAYYGYTF

j_call: TRBJ1-2
v_call: TRBV28
cdr3_aa: CASSLRGLWYGYTF

j_call: TRBJ1-1
v_call: TRBV6-1
cdr3_aa: CASSDQGMADTEAFF

j_call: TRBJ1-1
v_call: TRBV27
cdr3_aa: CASSLFKQGTGEAFF

j_call: TRBJ1-2
v_call: TRBV4-3
cdr3_aa: CASSQEGSRSYGGYTF

j_call: TRBJ2-7
v_call: TRBV28
cdr3_aa: CASSKRSYEQYF

j_call: TRBJ2-7
v_call: TRBV29-1
cdr3_aa: CSVFTGTGGLSYEQYF